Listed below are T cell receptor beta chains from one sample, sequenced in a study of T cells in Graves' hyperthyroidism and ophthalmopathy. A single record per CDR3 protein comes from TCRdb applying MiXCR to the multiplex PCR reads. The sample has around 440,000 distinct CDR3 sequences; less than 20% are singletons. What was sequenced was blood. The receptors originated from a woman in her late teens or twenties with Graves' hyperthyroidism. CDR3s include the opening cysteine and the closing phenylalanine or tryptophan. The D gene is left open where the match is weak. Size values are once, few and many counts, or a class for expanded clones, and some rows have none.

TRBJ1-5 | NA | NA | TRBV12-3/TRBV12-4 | TGTGCCAGTGGAGAGGAGGTTAATAGCAATCAGCCCCAGCATTTT | CASGEEVNSNQPQHF
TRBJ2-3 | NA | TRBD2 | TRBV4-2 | TGTGCCAGCAGCCCGAGTCGGACTAGCGGGGGGGGGAGCACAGATACGCAGTATTTT | CASSPSRTSGGGSTDTQYF
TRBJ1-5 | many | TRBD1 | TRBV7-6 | TGTGCCAGCAGCTTAGAGGTGGCAGGGGGGTCGCCAAATCAGCCCCAGCATTTT | CASSLEVAGGSPNQPQHF
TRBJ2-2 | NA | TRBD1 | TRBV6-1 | TGTGCCAGCAGTAAAGGACAGGGAACGAACACCGGGGAGCTGTTTTTT | CASSKGQGTNTGELFF
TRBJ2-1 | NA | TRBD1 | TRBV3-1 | TGTGCCAGCGGGACAGGGGGTGGAAGGCGGTTCTTC | CASGTGGGRRFF
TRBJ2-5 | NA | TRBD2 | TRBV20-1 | TGCAGTGCGCCCAGTCCCCGGGATAGCGGGGCCCAAGAGACCCAGTACTTC | CSAPSPRDSGAQETQYF
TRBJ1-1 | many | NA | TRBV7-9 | TGTGCCCTCGAGGCAGGACTGGGGACTGAAGCTTTCTTT | CALEAGLGTEAFF
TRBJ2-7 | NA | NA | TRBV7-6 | TGTGCCAGCAGCGAAGGGGTGAGGGCAATGATGGGCTACGAGCAGTACTTC | CASSEGVRAMMGYEQYF
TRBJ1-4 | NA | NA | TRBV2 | TGTGCCAGCCTGGGGGGATACACAACTAATGAAAAACTGTTTTTT | CASLGGYTTNEKLFF
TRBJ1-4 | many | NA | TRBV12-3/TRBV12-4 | TGTGCCAGCAGTGCCTACAGGGATCTGAATGAAAAACTGTTTTTT | CASSAYRDLNEKLFF
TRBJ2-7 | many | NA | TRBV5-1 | TGCGCCAGCAGCTTGGATCCGGAACTGAACGAGCAGTACTTC | CASSLDPELNEQYF
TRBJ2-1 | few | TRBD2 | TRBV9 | TGTGCCAGCAACCAAGGACTAGCGGACTACAATGAGCAGTTCTTC | CASNQGLADYNEQFF
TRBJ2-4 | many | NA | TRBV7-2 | TGTGCCAGCAGCCCACAAATGCTAGCCAAAAACATTCAGTACTTC | CASSPQMLAKNIQYF
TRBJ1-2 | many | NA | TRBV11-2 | TGTGCCAGCAGCTTATCACAGGGCGACTATGGCTACACCTTC | CASSLSQGDYGYTF
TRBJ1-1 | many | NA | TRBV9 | TGTGCCAGCGGAAAGTTGAACACTGAAGCTTTCTTT | CASGKLNTEAFF
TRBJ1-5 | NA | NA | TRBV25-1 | TGTGCCAGCAGTGAATTTGGGGTTCATCAGCCCCAGCATTTT | CASSEFGVHQPQHF
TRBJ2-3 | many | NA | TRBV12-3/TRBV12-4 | TGTGCCAGCAGTTTTTCCCTCAGCACAGATACGCAGTATTTT | CASSFSLSTDTQYF
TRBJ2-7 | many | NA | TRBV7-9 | TGTGCCAGCAGCTATAGCGGCACGAGGGAGGAGCAGTACTTC | CASSYSGTREEQYF
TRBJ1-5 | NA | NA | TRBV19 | TGTGCCAGTAGTATACCCCGACGGACCCAGCATTTT | CASSIPRRTQHF
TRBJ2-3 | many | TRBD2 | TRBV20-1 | TGCAGTGCTCCTTGGGCGGGGGTCACAGATACGCAGTATTTT | CSAPWAGVTDTQYF
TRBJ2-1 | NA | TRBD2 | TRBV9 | TGTGCCAGCAGCGTACAAACTAGCGGGGGTGAGCAGTTCTTC | CASSVQTSGGEQFF
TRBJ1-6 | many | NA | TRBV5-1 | TGCGCCAGCAGCCTTGCGGGACACCTCCAAGGATCACCCCTCCACTTT | CASSLAGHLQGSPLHF
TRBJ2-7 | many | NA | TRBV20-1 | TGCAGTGCTAGAGATATAGGCGAGCAGTACTTC | CSARDIGEQYF
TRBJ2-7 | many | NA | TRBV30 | TGTGCCTGGAGTAAGGCCGGGGCAGCCCTCTCCTACGAGCAGTACTTC | CAWSKAGAALSYEQYF
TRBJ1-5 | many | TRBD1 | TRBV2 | TGTGCCAGCAATTGGGACAGGGTAGGGAGTAATCAGCCCCAGCATTTT | CASNWDRVGSNQPQHF
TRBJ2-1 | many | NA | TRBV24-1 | TGTGCCACCAGTGCACCTCTTAGCGCCGAGACCCTTTTCAGGCAGTTCTTC | CATSAPLSAETLFRQFF
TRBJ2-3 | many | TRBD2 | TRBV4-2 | TGTGCCAGCAGCCAAGGACTAGCGGGGGGGCCAAGCACAGATACGCAGTATTTT | CASSQGLAGGPSTDTQYF
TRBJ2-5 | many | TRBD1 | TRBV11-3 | TGTGCCAGCAGCGGGACAGTCCAAGAGACCCAGTACTTC | CASSGTVQETQYF
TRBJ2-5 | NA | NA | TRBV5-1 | TGCGCCAGCAGCTTGTACAGTGGGGACAAGACCCAGTACTTC | CASSLYSGDKTQYF
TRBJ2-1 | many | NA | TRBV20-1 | TGCAGTGCTAGAGGCACCGCGACGACTATGGCCAGCGCTACCTACAATGAGCAGTTCTTC | CSARGTATTMASATYNEQFF
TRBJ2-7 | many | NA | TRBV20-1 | TGCAGTGCTCCCCTGGTTGGCAGGGGTTCCTCCTACGAGCAGTACTTC | CSAPLVGRGSSYEQYF
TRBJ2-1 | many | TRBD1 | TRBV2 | TGTGCCAGCAGTGACAGAGGCAGGGGGATCTTAGTAGGACAGTTCTTC | CASSDRGRGILVGQFF
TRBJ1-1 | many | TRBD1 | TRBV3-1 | TGTGCCAGCAGCCAAGAATCTGCAGGGGGCACTGAAGCTTTCTTT | CASSQESAGGTEAFF
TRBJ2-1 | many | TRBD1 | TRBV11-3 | TGTGCCAGCAGCTCAGCAGTGACAGGGTACTACAATGAGCAGTTCTTC | CASSSAVTGYYNEQFF
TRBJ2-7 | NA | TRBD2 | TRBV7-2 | TGTGCCAGCAGGACGACTAGCGGGGGCTCCTACGAGCAGTACTTC | CASRTTSGGSYEQYF
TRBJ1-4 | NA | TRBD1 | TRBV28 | TGTGCCCGGCCGGGACAGGGTACAACTAATGAAAAACTGTTTTTT | CARPGQGTTNEKLFF
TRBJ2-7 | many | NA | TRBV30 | TGTGCCTGGAGTGTATTAGCCTACGAGCAGTACTTC | CAWSVLAYEQYF
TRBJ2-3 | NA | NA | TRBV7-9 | TGTGCCAGCAAATTCGGGGTTAACACAGATACGCAGTATTTT | CASKFGVNTDTQYF
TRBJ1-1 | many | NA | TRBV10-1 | TGCGCCAGCAGTGGACAGCTGAACACTGAAGCTTTCTTT | CASSGQLNTEAFF
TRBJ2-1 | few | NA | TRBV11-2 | NA | CASSFYICSARAGTGDFNEQFF
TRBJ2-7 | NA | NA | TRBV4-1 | TGCGCCAGCAGCCTAAAAGGGCCAGGGGAATACGAGCAGTACTTC | CASSLKGPGEYEQYF